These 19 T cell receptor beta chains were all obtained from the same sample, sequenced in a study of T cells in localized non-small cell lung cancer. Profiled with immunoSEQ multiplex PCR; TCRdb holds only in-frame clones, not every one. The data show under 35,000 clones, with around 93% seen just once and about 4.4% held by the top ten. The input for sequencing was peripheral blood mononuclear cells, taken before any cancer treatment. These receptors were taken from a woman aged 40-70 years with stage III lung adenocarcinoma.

The CDR3 loop is CASSLSGGAGPKSGPQHF. In nucleotides, the CDR3 is TGTGCCAGCAGCTTAAGTGGGGGGGCAGGCCCAAAGTCTGGGCCCCAGCATTTT. The chain links TRBV7-2 to TRBJ1-5; tentatively, D is TRBD1 (6 bases). Germline-derived CDR1 and CDR2 are SGHTA and FQGNSA. Trimming cost V 2 bases and J 9 bases, with 26 bases left between them. The CDR3 runs to 18 residues.

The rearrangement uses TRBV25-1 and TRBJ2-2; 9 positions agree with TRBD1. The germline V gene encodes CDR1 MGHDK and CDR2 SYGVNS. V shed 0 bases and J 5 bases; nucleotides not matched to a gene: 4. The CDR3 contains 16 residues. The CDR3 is CASSEYSGQGTGELFF. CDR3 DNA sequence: TGTGCCAGCAGTGAATATTCCGGACAGGGGACCGGGGAGCTGTTTTTT.

This CDR3 reads CASSELNSPLHF. CDR3 sequence (DNA): TGTGCCAGCAGTGAACTAAATTCACCCCTCCACTTT. This chain joins TRBV2 and TRBJ1-6; D is uncertain. The CDR3 is made up of 12 amino acids. Trimming removed 2 bases from V and 7 bases from J, with 3 bases in between. Germline CDR1 SNHLY, CDR2 FYNNEI.

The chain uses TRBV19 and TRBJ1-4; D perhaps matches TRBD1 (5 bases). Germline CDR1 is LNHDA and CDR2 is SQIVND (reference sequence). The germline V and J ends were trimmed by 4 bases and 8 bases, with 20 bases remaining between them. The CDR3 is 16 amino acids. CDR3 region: CASSKLRDGGREKLFF. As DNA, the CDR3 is TGTGCCAGTAGTAAACTACGGGACGGCGGTCGGGAAAAACTGTTTTTT.

CDR3 sequence: CASSVDPSQNIQYF. In DNA, the CDR3 is TGTGCCAGCAGTGTCGACCCTAGCCAAAACATTCAGTACTTC. The J gene is TRBJ2-4, the V gene TRBV28; a weak D match, TRBD2 (5 bases). The CDR3 has 14 amino acids. With 5 bases removed from V and 5 bases from J, the gap between germline ends came to 13 bases. Germline V gives CDR1 MDHEN, CDR2 SYDVKM.

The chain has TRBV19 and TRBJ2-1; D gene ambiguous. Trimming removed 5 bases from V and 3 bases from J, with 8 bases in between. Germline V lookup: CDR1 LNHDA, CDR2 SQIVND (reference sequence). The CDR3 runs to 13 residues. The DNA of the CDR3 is TGTGCCAGTAGTTCGGCGCTCTACAATGAGCAGTTCTTC. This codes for CASSSALYNEQFF.

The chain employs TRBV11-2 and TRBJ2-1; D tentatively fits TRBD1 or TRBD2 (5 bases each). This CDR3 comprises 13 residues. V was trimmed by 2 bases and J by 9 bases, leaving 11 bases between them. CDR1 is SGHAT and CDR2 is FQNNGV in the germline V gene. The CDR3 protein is CASSLSGAGEQFF. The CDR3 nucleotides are TGTGCCAGCAGCTTAAGTGGGGCGGGTGAGCAGTTCTTC.

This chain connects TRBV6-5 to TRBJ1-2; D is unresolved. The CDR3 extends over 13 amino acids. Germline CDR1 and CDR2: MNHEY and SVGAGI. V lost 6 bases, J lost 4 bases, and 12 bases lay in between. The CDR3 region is CASSLDGIYGYTF. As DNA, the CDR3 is TGTGCCAGCAGCCTCGACGGAATCTATGGCTACACCTTC.

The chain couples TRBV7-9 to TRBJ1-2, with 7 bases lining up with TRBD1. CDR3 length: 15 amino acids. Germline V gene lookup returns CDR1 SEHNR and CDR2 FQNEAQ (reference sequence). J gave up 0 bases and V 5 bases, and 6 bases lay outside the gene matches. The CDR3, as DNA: TGTGCCAGCAGCGGCGGGACAGCTACTAACTATGGCTACACCTTC. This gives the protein CASSGGTATNYGYTF.

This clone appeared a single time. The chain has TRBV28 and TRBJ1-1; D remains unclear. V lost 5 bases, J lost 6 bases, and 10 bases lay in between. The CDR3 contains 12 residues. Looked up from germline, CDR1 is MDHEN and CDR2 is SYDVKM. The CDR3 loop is CASSSVDAEAFF. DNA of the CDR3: TGTGCCAGCAGTAGTGTCGACGCTGAAGCTTTCTTT.

In nucleotides, the CDR3 is TGCGCCAGCAGTGAGGCCGACCGTAGGAGCTATGGCTACACCTTC. Translation: CASSEADRRSYGYTF. This sequence joins TRBV10-1 and TRBJ1-2; D remains ambiguous. Germline CDR1 WNHNN, CDR2 SYGVQD (reference sequence). The V and J ends lost 2 bases and 4 bases respectively, with 14 bases between them. This CDR3 is built from 15 residues.

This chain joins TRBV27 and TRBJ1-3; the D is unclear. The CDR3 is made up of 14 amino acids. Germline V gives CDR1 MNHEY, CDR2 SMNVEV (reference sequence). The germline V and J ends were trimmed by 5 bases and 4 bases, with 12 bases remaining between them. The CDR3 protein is CASSDSREGNTIYF. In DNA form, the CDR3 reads TGTGCCAGCAGTGACTCCCGGGAAGGAAACACCATATATTTT.

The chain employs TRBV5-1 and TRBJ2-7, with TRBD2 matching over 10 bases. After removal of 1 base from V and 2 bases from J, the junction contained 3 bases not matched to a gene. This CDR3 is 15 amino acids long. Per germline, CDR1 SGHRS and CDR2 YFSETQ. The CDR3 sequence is CASSLSAGGPYEQYF. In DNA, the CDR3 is TGCGCCAGCAGCTTGTCAGCGGGGGGGCCCTACGAGCAGTACTTC.

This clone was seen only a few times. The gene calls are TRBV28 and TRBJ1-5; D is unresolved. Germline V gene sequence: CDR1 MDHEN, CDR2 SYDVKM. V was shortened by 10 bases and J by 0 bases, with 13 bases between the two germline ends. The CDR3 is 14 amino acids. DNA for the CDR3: TGTGCCACCCAATTTGGTCTTAGCAATCAGCCCCAGCATTTT. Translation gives CATQFGLSNQPQHF.

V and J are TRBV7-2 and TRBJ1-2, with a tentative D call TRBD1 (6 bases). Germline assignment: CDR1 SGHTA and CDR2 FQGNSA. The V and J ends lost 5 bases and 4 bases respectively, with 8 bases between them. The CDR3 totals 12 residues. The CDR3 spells CASSRGAYGYTF. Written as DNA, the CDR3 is TGTGCCAGCAGCAGGGGGGCCTATGGCTACACCTTC.

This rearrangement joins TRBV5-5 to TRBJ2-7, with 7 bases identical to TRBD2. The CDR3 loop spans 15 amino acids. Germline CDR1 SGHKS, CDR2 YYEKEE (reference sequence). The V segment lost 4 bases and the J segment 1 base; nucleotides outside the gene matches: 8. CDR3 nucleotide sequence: TGTGCCAGCAGCCCGAGGACTAGTGTTTCCTACGAGCAGTACTTC. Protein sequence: CASSPRTSVSYEQYF.

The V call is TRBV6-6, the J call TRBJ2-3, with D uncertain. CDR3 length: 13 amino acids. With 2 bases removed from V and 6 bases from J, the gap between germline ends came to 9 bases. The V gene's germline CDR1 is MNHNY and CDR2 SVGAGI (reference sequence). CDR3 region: CASSYAEEDTQYF. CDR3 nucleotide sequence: TGTGCCAGCAGTTACGCCGAGGAGGATACGCAGTATTTT.

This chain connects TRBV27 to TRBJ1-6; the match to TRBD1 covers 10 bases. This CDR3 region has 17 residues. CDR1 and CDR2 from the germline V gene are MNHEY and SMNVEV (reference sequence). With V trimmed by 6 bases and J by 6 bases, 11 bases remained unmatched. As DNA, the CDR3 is TGTGCCAGCAGCCTGCGACAGGGGGCTGGTGCTAATTCACCCCTCCACTTT. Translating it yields CASSLRQGAGANSPLHF.

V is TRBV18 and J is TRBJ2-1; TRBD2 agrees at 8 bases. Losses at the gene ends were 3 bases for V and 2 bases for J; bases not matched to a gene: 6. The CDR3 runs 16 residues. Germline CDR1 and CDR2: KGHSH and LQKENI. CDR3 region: CASSPYTSGTYNEQFF. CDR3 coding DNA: TGTGCCAGCTCACCCTATACTAGCGGCACCTACAATGAGCAGTTCTTC. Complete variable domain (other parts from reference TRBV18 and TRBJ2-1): NAGVMQNPRHLVRRRGQEARLRCSPMKGHSHVYWYRQLPEEGLKFMVYLQKENIIDESGMPKERFSAEFPKEGPSILRIQQVVRGDSAAYFCASSPYTSGTYNEQFFGPGTRLTVL.